Listed below are T cell receptor beta chains from one sample, sequenced in a study of cytomegalovirus exposure and HLA in healthy donors. The repertoire was sequenced with immunoSEQ multiplex PCR; TCRdb's copy has only in-frame clones and lacks some. This table holds 210,000 or so clones, around 86% found once. The material sequenced was PBMCs. The receptors shown here come from a man younger than 45 in good health and CMV-seronegative. The conserved cysteine and the conserved F or W are not part of the CDR3 here. Only some rows state a clone size, as once, few, many or a class for expanded clones.

size	V	J	CDR3
-	TRBV2	TRBJ2-3	ASILPSGDTQY
-	TRBV5-1	TRBJ2-1	ASSFSMRGNNEQF
-	TRBV7-9	TRBJ1-2	ASSLVGQGDGYT
-	TRBV9	TRBJ2-1	ASSVALSSGGTNEQF
-	TRBV23-1	TRBJ1-2	ASRSRFRDTLNYGYT
few	TRBV2	TRBJ1-5	ASSETGVSNQPQH
-	TRBV28	TRBJ2-2	ASSYQGNTGELF
-	TRBV2	TRBJ1-2	ANRAPGFGYT
-	TRBV28	TRBJ2-3	ASSFSGQSTDTQY
-	TRBV6-1	TRBJ2-7	ASSGTKNEQY
-	TRBV6-4	TRBJ2-6	ASSERDSGANVLT
-	TRBV11-2	TRBJ2-7	ASSSRAGVSSYEQY
-	TRBV5-1	TRBJ2-3	ASSLGLAGTDTQY
-	TRBV29-1	TRBJ2-7	SGGQGYEQY
-	TRBV18	TRBJ1-5	ASSDRQGGNQPQH
-	TRBV6-1	TRBJ1-2	ASHLLRDSYGYT
-	TRBV2	TRBJ2-7	ASSGGRASYEQY
-	TRBV7-9	TRBJ1-5	SSSRSEVSLHQPQH
-	TRBV10-3	TRBJ2-1	AISERVGSGLYNEQF
-	TRBV27	TRBJ2-2	ASSFRGIAGELF
-	TRBV7-2	TRBJ1-1	ASSFTWRDTEAF
-	TRBV7-9	-	ASSSSGTGYDEQY
-	TRBV15	TRBJ2-2	ATRTSGGTGELF
-	TRBV7-9	TRBJ2-3	ASRKGLAGAISTDTQY
once	TRBV5-1	-	ASSLGQGTGSYEQY
-	TRBV28	TRBJ2-7	ASSLATAASYEQY
-	TRBV5-8	TRBJ2-7	ASSLEQGMRGEQY
-	TRBV11-2	TRBJ1-6	ASSPSPGTGQPLH
-	TRBV11-2	TRBJ1-5	ASSLGWGQGSNQPQH
-	TRBV12-5	TRBJ1-3	ASGSPGTEIY
-	TRBV2	TRBJ2-7	ASSETGGPYEQY
-	TRBV11-2	TRBJ2-1	ASSLDVGVNRIFPYNEQF
-	TRBV5-1	TRBJ1-4	ASSLVLGQGGPPTNEKLF
once	TRBV11-2	TRBJ2-5	ASSLEGGRQETQY
-	TRBV5-4	TRBJ1-3	ASSLEPTLNRAGNTIY
-	TRBV5-1	TRBJ2-1	ASRLTGSSYNEQF
-	TRBV4-1	TRBJ1-6	ASSQDAGRAGNSPLH
-	TRBV19	TRBJ2-5	ASRGDTGGETQY
once	TRBV7-2	TRBJ2-5	ASSLMVEETQY
-	TRBV2	TRBJ1-1	ASSEEVETADTEAF
-	TRBV6-5	TRBJ2-5	ASSGLGRETQY
-	TRBV27	TRBJ1-5	ASSPTGVGGNQPQH
-	TRBV13	TRBJ2-7	ASSLGRDGSYEQY
-	TRBV18	TRBJ2-2	ASSPPGQGNTGELF
once	TRBV6-1	TRBJ2-7	ASFDGGYEQY
-	TRBV5-1	TRBJ2-7	ASSLPGQGYEQY
once	TRBV7-9	TRBJ2-5	ATRTGGLETQY
-	TRBV5-1	TRBJ2-5	ASSSGSGYQYQETQY
-	TRBV11-2	TRBJ2-2	ASSQLRDRGGGELF
-	TRBV6-1	TRBJ1-1	ASSELYVAAF
-	TRBV6-5	TRBJ2-7	AGSYSGQVSYEQY
-	TRBV6-5	TRBJ2-3	ASSRDSSTDTQY
-	TRBV14	TRBJ2-1	ASSQEARRTYNEQF